The rows below give T cell receptor beta chains drawn from one sample of a study of T cells in Graves' hyperthyroidism and ophthalmopathy. TCRdb used MiXCR to reprocess the multiplex PCR reads, holding one entry per CDR3 protein. The sample shows a few hundred thousand distinct CDR3 sequences, less than 25% of them seen only once. The sequenced sample consisted of blood. These receptors originate from a man aged 18 to 35 with Graves' hyperthyroidism. Each CDR3 is given with its conserved first and last residue. The order of the fields is CDR3 DNA, CDR3 protein, D gene, clone size, J gene, V gene. D genes are given only for firm matches. Only part of the rows carry a size: once, few, many, or a class if the clone is expanded.

CDR3 DNA: TGTGCCAGCAGCCAACCGGGCCTGAACACTGAAGCTTTCTTT
CDR3 protein: CASSQPGLNTEAFF
D gene: NA
clone size: few
J gene: TRBJ1-1
V gene: TRBV3-1

CDR3 DNA: TGTGCCAGCAGCCCCAACAACTTGAACTATGGCTACACCTTC
CDR3 protein: CASSPNNLNYGYTF
D gene: NA
clone size: few
J gene: TRBJ1-2
V gene: TRBV3-1

CDR3 DNA: TGTGCCAGCAGTGAATTGGGGAGGGCCTATAATTCACCCCTCCACTTT
CDR3 protein: CASSELGRAYNSPLHF
D gene: NA
clone size: few
J gene: TRBJ1-6
V gene: TRBV6-1

CDR3 DNA: TGTGCCAGCAGGGACTCCGGGTGGACCCAGCATTTT
CDR3 protein: CASRDSGWTQHF
D gene: NA
clone size: many
J gene: TRBJ1-5
V gene: TRBV28

CDR3 DNA: TGTGCCAGCAGTTTATATAAGGGCACTGAAGCTTTCTTT
CDR3 protein: CASSLYKGTEAFF
D gene: NA
clone size: NA
J gene: TRBJ1-1
V gene: TRBV12-3/TRBV12-4

CDR3 DNA: TGCGCCAGCAGCCAGGATGCACAGGGGGGGAATGGGGAGCAGTACTTC
CDR3 protein: CASSQDAQGGNGEQYF
D gene: NA
clone size: many
J gene: TRBJ2-7
V gene: TRBV4-1

CDR3 DNA: TGTGCCAGCAGTTACGGGGTGCCGAACACTGAAGCTTTCTTT
CDR3 protein: CASSYGVPNTEAFF
D gene: NA
clone size: many
J gene: TRBJ1-1
V gene: TRBV6-5

CDR3 DNA: TGTGCCAGCAGTGGGGGACTAGCGGGAGAGACCGGGGAGCTGTTTTTT
CDR3 protein: CASSGGLAGETGELFF
D gene: TRBD2
clone size: once
J gene: TRBJ2-2
V gene: TRBV6-2/TRBV6-3

CDR3 DNA: TGTGCCAGCAGCTTGGCCCCGGGACAGCCGCATGGCTACACCTTC
CDR3 protein: CASSLAPGQPHGYTF
D gene: TRBD1
clone size: NA
J gene: TRBJ1-2
V gene: TRBV5-5

CDR3 DNA: TGTGCCAGCAGCTTTGAGAGGCACCCCTACGAGCAGTACTTC
CDR3 protein: CASSFERHPYEQYF
D gene: NA
clone size: few
J gene: TRBJ2-7
V gene: TRBV11-2

CDR3 DNA: TGTGCCAGCAGTCTCTCGGGAGGTGAAGCTTTCTTT
CDR3 protein: CASSLSGGEAFF
D gene: NA
clone size: many
J gene: TRBJ1-1
V gene: TRBV28